This TCR beta chain stems from a study of spatial heterogeneity in lung cancer. About the study: At a median of around 23 months after resection, follow-up PBMC samples were sequenced when available. Study findings and constraints: Ubiquitous expanded tumor TCRs showed up in blood more at resection than follow-up.

Each TCR cDNA molecule carried a unique molecular identifier. From the 5' RACE reads, TCRdb called clonotypes with MiXCR, one entry per CDR3 protein. The sample includes fewer than 55,000 distinct CDR3 sequences, roughly 7.4% of them seen just once. CDR1 and CDR2 from the germline V gene are MGHRA and YSYEKL. The CDR3 has 17 amino acids. The germline V and J ends were trimmed by 0 bases and 4 bases, with 16 bases remaining between them. As to time point: blood at routine non-recurrence follow-up after resection. The sequenced material consisted of unsorted whole RNA from tumor, nontumor lung or frozen PBMC. On this clonotype: The target antigen is unknown.

Sequenced material: PBMCs, taken at follow-up. The J gene is TRBJ1-5, the V gene TRBV4-1, with TRBD1 as a possible D gene (6 bases). The clonotype was recovered from a female donor with early-stage non-small cell lung cancer. Written as DNA, the CDR3 is TGCGCCAGCAGCCAAGAGCGGACGGGGGCGGGGAATCAGCCCCAGCATTTT. Translated, it gives CASSQERTGAGNQPQHF.